This TCR beta chain was retrieved from a study of neoadjuvant anti-PD-1 for oral cavity cancer. The study, taken as a whole, reports: PBMC Gini-index clonality exceeded responders' in non-responders post-nivolumab.

This table comes from immunoSEQ multiplex PCR, and its TCRdb copy is limited to in-frame clones, with some not included. In the table there are 14,000 or so clones, roughly two thirds of which are singletons. The length of the CDR3 is 14 residues. V dropped 4 bases and J dropped 6 bases, with 13 bases sitting between them. CDR1 and CDR2 (germline): SSHAT, FNYEAQ (reference sequence). As regards this clone: The target antigen is unknown.

Patients had newly diagnosed, untreated stage II-IVA oral cavity squamous cell carcinoma. Blood cells were analyzed directly, without culture or expansion. The chain combines TRBV7-7 with TRBJ2-1, with D perhaps TRBD1 (6 bases). The receptor was derived from a person aged 40-85 years with oral cavity squamous cell carcinoma. This material consisted of PBMCs, taken before nivolumab (anti-PD-1) treatment. The CDR3 nucleotides read TGTGCCAGCAGCTCCGGACAGTTACGCAATGAGCAGTTCTTC. Residues: CASSSGQLRNEQFF.